The 20 T cell receptor beta chains below all came from one sample that was sequenced in a study of T cells in women clearing cervical HPV infection. Some clones are missing from TCRdb's copy, which holds only in-frame ones; the method was immunoSEQ multiplex PCR. The sample shows 30,000 to 45,000 clones, and 1.5% to 2% sits with its ten largest clones. Input material: blood buffy coat. The receptors were gathered from a woman aged 18 to 75 with a cervical HPV16 infection that either progressed to CIN3+ or cleared (not recorded which).

Turning to this clone: Read sequence stops 3 residues before the CDR3 end, and the germline J gene provides the missing end. The V gene is TRBV5-1, the J gene TRBJ2-1; D gene uncertain. CDR1 SGHRS and CDR2 YFSETQ come from the germline V gene. The ends were cut back, 2 bases at V and 3 bases at J, with 12 bases in the middle. This CDR3 comprises 15 residues. Partial CDR3 DNA: TGCGCCAGCAGCTTCACTGAGGCAGGCTACAATGAG. Encoded protein: CASSFTEAGYNE. The entire CDR3 protein reads CASSFTEAGYNEQFF.

A note on this clone: Read sequence stops 3 residues before the CDR3 end, and the germline J gene provides the missing end. The V call is TRBV13, the J call TRBJ1-1; TRBD1 matches 8 bases. The CDR3 has 16 amino acids. The germline gives CDR1 PRHDT, CDR2 FYEKMQ (reference sequence). V lost 0 bases and J lost 5; bases outside the gene matches: 8. The CDR3 DNA, read in part, is TGTGCCAGCAGCTTAGGGGCAGGGGGCCGTCGAACTGAA. It encodes CASSLGAGGRRTE. The whole CDR3 protein is CASSLGAGGRRTEAFF.

Worth noting for this clone: Sequencing ends 3 residues short of the CDR3 end; the germline J gene provides the rest. The chain uses TRBV18 and TRBJ2-2; D is perhaps TRBD2 (6 bases). Per germline, CDR1 KGHSH and CDR2 LQKENI. The CDR3 is made up of 13 amino acids. This CDR3 reads CASSPRTNEKLFF. The CDR3 DNA, read in part, is TGTGCCAGCTCACCACGGACTAATGAAAAG.

On this clone: The read finishes 3 residues shy of the CDR3 end, and the germline J gene is used to complete it. The genes are TRBV28 and TRBJ2-6, with D possibly TRBD2 on 5 matching bases. Germline V lookup: CDR1 MDHEN, CDR2 SYDVKM. The CDR3 contains 16 residues. V gave up 8 bases and J gave up 1 base, with 15 bases separating them. CDR3: CASVPRRGSGANVLTF. CDR3 DNA (partial): TGTGCCAGCGTTCCCCGTCGGGGTTCTGGGGCCAACGTC.

A word on this clone: The missing CDR3 end, 3 residues past where the read stops, is filled in from the germline J gene. The chain couples TRBV7-6 to TRBJ1-2; no clear D gene. The germline CDR1 and CDR2 sequences are SGHVS and FNYEAQ. The length of the CDR3 is 13 residues. The CDR3 region is CASSSGGPRDYTF. Partial CDR3 DNA: TGTGCCAGCAGCTCCGGCGGGCCCCGAGAC.

Details on this clone: The read ends 3 residues early relative to the CDR3; the germline J gene fills the gap. This chain links TRBV5-1 with TRBJ2-5; the match to TRBD2 covers 9 bases. The CDR3 length is 15 residues. Germline CDR1 reads SGHRS; CDR2 reads YFSETQ. J gave up 2 bases and V 6 bases, and 8 bases lay outside the gene matches. The CDR3 protein is CASTPLAGIQETQYF. The covered CDR3 bases are TGCGCCAGCACGCCCCTAGCGGGGATACAAGAGACC.

Remarks on this clone: Sequencing ends 3 residues short of the CDR3 end; the germline J gene provides the rest. The V and J genes are TRBV7-6 and TRBJ1-1; D is undetermined. The CDR3 runs to 17 residues. The germline V and J ends were trimmed by 1 base and 0 bases, with 15 bases remaining between them. Germline V gene sequence: CDR1 SGHVS, CDR2 FNYEAQ. Partial CDR3 DNA: TGTGCCAGCAGCTTAGTAAGTGGGCAGACCATGAACACTGAA. This encodes CASSLVSGQTMNTE. The complete CDR3 reads CASSLVSGQTMNTEAFF.

Here the CDR3 reads CASSSSGGTDTYTF. Incomplete CDR3 DNA: TGTGCCAGCAGTTCTAGCGGGGGCACAGATACC. The chain links TRBV6-2 or TRBV6-3 to TRBJ1-2; D is possibly TRBD1 (6 bases). The read comes to an end 3 residues before the CDR3 does, leaving the germline J gene to fill in the end. This CDR3 contains 14 residues. The V gene's germline CDR1 is MNHEY and CDR2 SVGEGT.

A word on this clone: The CDR3 end falls 3 residues outside the read, so it is completed with the germline J gene. J is TRBJ2-2 and V is TRBV7-9; 9 nucleotides line up with TRBD1. Germline V gene lookup returns CDR1 SEHNR and CDR2 FQNEAQ (reference sequence). The CDR3 extends over 15 amino acids. CDR3 DNA (partial): TGTGCCAGCAGCCCTCAGGACAGGGGAGGGGAAAAG. The encoded protein is CASSPQDRGGEK. The full-length CDR3 reads as CASSPQDRGGEKLFF.

Concerning this clone: The missing CDR3 end, 3 residues past where the read stops, is filled in from the germline J gene. This chain connects TRBV20-1 to TRBJ1-2; 7 nucleotides align to TRBD1. Germline loops: CDR1 DFQATT, CDR2 SNEGSKA (reference sequence). CDR3 length: 13 amino acids. J was trimmed by 5 bases and V by 3 bases; bases with no gene match: 6. The CDR3 DNA, read in part, is TGCAGTGCTAGGAAACAGGGGAATTATGGC. As protein: CSARKQGNYG. The whole CDR3 protein is CSARKQGNYGYTF.

Worth noting for this clone: The read halts 3 residues ahead of the CDR3 end, with the missing end drawn from the germline J gene. The chain links TRBV7-2 to TRBJ2-7; D unresolved. The V end was cut by 1 base, the J end by 1 base, with 5 bases between. Germline CDR1 reads SGHTA; CDR2 reads FQGNSA. This CDR3 has 13 amino acids. The DNA read from the CDR3 is TGTGCCAGCAGCTTAGGCGTGTCCTACGAG. Protein: CASSLGVSYE. The entire CDR3 protein reads CASSLGVSYEQYF.

Points on this clone: The CDR3 end lies 3 residues beyond the end of the read and is filled in from the germline J gene. V usage is TRBV29-1 and J usage is TRBJ1-4; the D gene is possibly TRBD1 (6 bases). The CDR3 length is 13 residues. CDR1 is SQVTM, CDR2 ANQGSEA, per germline. CDR3 DNA (partial): TGCAGCGTTGCAGGGGATGGGGCCAACGTA. This encodes CSVAGDGANV. The entire CDR3 protein is CSVAGDGANVLFF.

As to this clone: The junction does not match germline at one end; this may be a read error. The read is 3 residues too short to cover the CDR3 end, so that end is filled in from the germline J gene. The chain recombines TRBV4-2 with TRBJ2-1, with D unclear. Germline CDR1 reads LGHNA; CDR2 reads YNFKEQ. This CDR3 comprises 17 residues. CDR3 DNA (partial): TGTGCCAGAAGCCAAGGAGCCCTAGTGTTTAGTCGGAATGAG. It codes for CARSQGALVFSRNE. From start to end, the CDR3 is CARSQGALVFSRNEQFF.

With regard to this clone: The CDR3 end falls 3 residues outside the read, so it is completed with the germline J gene. The V gene is TRBV28, the J gene TRBJ1-5; D is possibly TRBD1 (5 bases). V was shortened by 6 bases and J by 6 bases, with 15 bases between the two germline ends. Looked up from germline, CDR1 is MDHEN and CDR2 is SYDVKM. The CDR3 runs to 14 residues. CDR3 bases read: TGTGCCAGCAGCCCACAGGTGGGAACTCAGCCC. Its translation: CASSPQVGTQP. In full, the CDR3 is CASSPQVGTQPQHF.

Notes on this clone: The read terminates 3 residues before the CDR3 end, so the remaining end is supplied by the germline J gene. The chain carries TRBV6-2 or TRBV6-3 and TRBJ1-5; D is possibly TRBD1 (6 bases). The CDR3 consists of 16 residues. Germline CDR1 and CDR2: MNHEY and SVGEGT. V lost 2 bases to trimming and J lost 0 bases, with 11 bases between them. The CDR3 is CASSYGTTYSNQPQHF. The sequenced CDR3 bases are TGTGCCAGCAGTTACGGGACAACTTATAGCAATCAGCCC.

Concerning this clone: The sequence runs out 3 residues before the end of the CDR3; the remainder is reconstructed from the germline J gene. V usage is TRBV5-1 and J usage is TRBJ1-2; 10 nucleotides align to TRBD1. In germline, CDR1 is SGHRS, CDR2 YFSETQ. This CDR3 comprises 14 residues. Unmatched junction bases numbered 8, after V lost 7 bases and J lost 5 bases. The CDR3: CASGTGQGEYGYTF. The sequenced part of the CDR3 DNA is TGCGCCAGCGGCACCGGACAGGGGGAGTATGGC. Full variable domain (remainder filled in from reference TRBV5-1 and TRBJ1-2): KAGVTQTPRYLIKTRGQQVTLSCSPISGHRSVSWYQQTPGQGLQFLFEYFSETQRNKGNFPGRFSGRQFSNSRSEMNVSTLELGDSALYLCASGTGQGEYGYTFGSGTRLTVV.

With regard to this clone: The sequence runs out 3 residues before the end of the CDR3; the remainder is reconstructed from the germline J gene. The chain employs TRBV18 and TRBJ1-2, with 12 bases lining up with TRBD1. In germline, CDR1 is KGHSH, CDR2 LQKENI. CDR3 length equals 15 residues. The CDR3 here is CASSLSGTGGTVYTF. Partial CDR3 DNA: TGTGCCAGCTCATTATCCGGGACAGGGGGCACGGTC.

This clone registers medium-sized by frequency. The CDR3 goes on 3 residues after the read ends, and that part is filled in from the germline J gene. The chain has TRBV18 and TRBJ2-5; 7 bases map to TRBD1. Germline V gene lookup returns CDR1 KGHSH and CDR2 LQKENI. Trimming at V came to 6 bases and at J to 1 base, leaving 2 bases not matched to a gene. This CDR3 comprises 13 residues. The CDR3: CASSRDSQETQYF. The covered CDR3 bases are TGTGCCAGCTCTCGGGACAGCCAAGAGACC.

As regards this clone: The read terminates 3 residues before the CDR3 end, so the remaining end is supplied by the germline J gene. The J gene is TRBJ2-3, the V gene TRBV19; D unresolved. The CDR3 has 15 amino acids. V was cut by 6 bases and J by 4 bases, with 17 bases left in between. Germline V gene data show CDR1 as LNHDA and CDR2 as SQIVND (reference sequence). Incomplete CDR3 DNA: TGTGCCAGTAGAGGCCCTCTCTCATTGGCAGATACG. Encoded protein: CASRGPLSLADT. The full-length CDR3 reads as CASRGPLSLADTQYF.

Of note for this clone: The read halts 3 residues ahead of the CDR3 end, with the missing end drawn from the germline J gene. The chain links TRBV20-1 to TRBJ2-3; the match to TRBD2 covers 10 bases. V dropped 0 bases and J dropped 0; count of bases not matched to a gene: 3. This CDR3 has 16 amino acids. The germline CDR1 and CDR2 sequences are DFQATT and SNEGSKA (reference sequence). The CDR3 DNA, read in part, is TGCAGTGCTAGAGAACCGGGACTAGCGAGCACAGATACG. This encodes CSAREPGLASTDT. The CDR3 in full is CSAREPGLASTDTQYF.